This TCR beta chain was identified during a study of blood T cell repertoires in COVID-19 (dated by TCRdb to between 2020 and 2021). Context from the whole study: Samples from collaborators originated in the United States, Italy and Spain and spanned both the acute and convalescent phases of COVID-19. Sample metadata almost always included a de-identified subject ID, COVID-19 status, age in years and sex. Deeply sampled blood TCRbeta repertoires from subjects exposed to, actively infected with, or recovered from COVID-19 were included in the dataset. The prospective study material was composed of cDNA or gDNA derived from T cells, B-cell-depleted T cells, or PBMCs. The samples were drawn from the first 160 participants of the ongoing ImmuneRACE study and from 1,254 subjects provided by 6 global collaborators. The repertoires were released in a freely available public database intended as a resource for research on the immune response to SARS-CoV-2. HLA class I and class II types, where available, came from metadata supplied by the sample provider rather than from assay-based typing.

Germline trimming: 3 bases from V, 7 bases from J; junction bases outside gene matches: 5. From cysteine to phenylalanine, the CDR3 is 16 amino acids long. Only the CDR3 region is kept as DNA, spanning 48 bases read in frame from base 1. CDR1 and CDR2, per the germline V gene, are SNHLY and FYNNEI. TCRbeta CDR3 regions were amplified from genomic DNA by means of the immunoSEQ Assay, a bias-controlled multiplex PCR. Per the authors' processing: The number of nucleated cells in each sample was estimated by amplification of reference gene primers within the assay. To quantify the absolute abundance of each unique TCRbeta CDR3 rearrangement, sequence reads were collapsed and filtered. For each sample, productive Simpson clonality was calculated by taking the square root of Simpson's diversity index across productive rearrangements. TCRdb mirrors the immuneACCESS table, restricted to in-frame sequences. Some clones are absent from its copies; in checked studies, under half trace to an unresolved V gene, and the reason for the others is unknown. Clonal size and the V and J genes are those of that table, whereas D and trimming came from the DNA. This sample lists roughly 200,000 clones; around four fifths were detected once. Of the sample, roughly 5% falls within the top ten clones.

On this clone itself: Its specific antigen is unknown. Base qualities are missing; no much larger clone stands one base away.

Overall study results and their limits: How much clinical and demographic metadata was included differed by source and by participant, and the metadata was provided uncurated.

Each collaborating institution followed its own protocols to collect whole blood in K2EDTA tubes. For TCRbeta analysis, collaborators shipped samples in one of three forms: frozen whole blood, isolated PBMCs, or DNA extracted from either of those sample types. The material sequenced was peripheral blood. The sequence was obtained from a woman in her 70s with active or convalescent COVID-19. Recombination connected TRBV2 to TRBJ2-3; a stretch of 15 junction bases matches TRBD2. This receptor carries the CDR3 CASSEDGTSGRNTQYF. The DNA sequence is TGTGCCAGCAGTGAGGACGGGACTAGCGGGAGGAATACGCAGTATTTT.